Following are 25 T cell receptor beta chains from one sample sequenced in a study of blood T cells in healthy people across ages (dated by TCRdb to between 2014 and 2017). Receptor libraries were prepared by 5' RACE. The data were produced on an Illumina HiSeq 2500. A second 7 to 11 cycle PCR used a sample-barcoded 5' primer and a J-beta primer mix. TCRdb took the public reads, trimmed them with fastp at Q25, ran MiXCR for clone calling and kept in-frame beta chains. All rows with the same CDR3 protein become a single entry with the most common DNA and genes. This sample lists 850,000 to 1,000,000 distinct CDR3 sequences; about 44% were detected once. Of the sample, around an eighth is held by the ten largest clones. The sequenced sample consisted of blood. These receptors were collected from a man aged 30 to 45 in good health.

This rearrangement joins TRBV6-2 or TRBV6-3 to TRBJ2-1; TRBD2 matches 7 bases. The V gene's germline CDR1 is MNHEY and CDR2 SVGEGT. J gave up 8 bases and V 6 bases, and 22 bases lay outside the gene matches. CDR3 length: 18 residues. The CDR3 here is CASSDIPGPAGRKYEQFF. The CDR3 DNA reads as TGTGCCAGCAGCGACATCCCGGGACCAGCGGGGCGTAAGTATGAGCAGTTCTTC.

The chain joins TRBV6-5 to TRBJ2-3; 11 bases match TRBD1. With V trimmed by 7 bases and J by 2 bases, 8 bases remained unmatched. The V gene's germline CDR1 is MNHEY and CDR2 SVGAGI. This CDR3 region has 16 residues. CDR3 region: CASIGQGAGVTDTQYF. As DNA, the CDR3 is TGTGCCAGCATTGGACAGGGGGCGGGGGTCACAGATACGCAGTATTTT.

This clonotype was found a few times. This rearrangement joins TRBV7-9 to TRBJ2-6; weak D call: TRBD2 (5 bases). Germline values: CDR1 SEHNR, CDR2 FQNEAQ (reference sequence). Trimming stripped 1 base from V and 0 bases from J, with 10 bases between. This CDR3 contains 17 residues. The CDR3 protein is CASSLVAGLSGANVLTF. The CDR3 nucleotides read TGTGCCAGCAGCTTAGTCGCAGGACTCTCTGGGGCCAACGTCCTGACTTTC. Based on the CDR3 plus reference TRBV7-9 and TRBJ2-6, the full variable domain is DTGVSQNPRHKITKRGQNVTFRCDPISEHNRLYWYRQTLGQGPEFLTYFQNEAQLEKSRLLSDRFSAERPKGSFSTLEIQRTEQGDSAMYLCASSLVAGLSGANVLTFGAGSRLTVL.

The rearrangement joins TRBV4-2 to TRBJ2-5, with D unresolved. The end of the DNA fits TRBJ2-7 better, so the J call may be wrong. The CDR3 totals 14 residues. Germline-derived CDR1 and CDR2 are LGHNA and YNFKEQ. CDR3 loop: CASSQDPLSDEQYF. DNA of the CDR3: TGTGCCAGCAGCCAAGACCCTCTATCTGACGAGCAGTACTTC.

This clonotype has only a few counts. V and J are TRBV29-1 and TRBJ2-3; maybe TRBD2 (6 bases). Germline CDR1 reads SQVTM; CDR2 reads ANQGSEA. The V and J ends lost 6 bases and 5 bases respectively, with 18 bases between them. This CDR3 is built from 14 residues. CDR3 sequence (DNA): TGCAGCGTGGTAGGGACTCAGAGAAGAGATACGCAGTATTTT. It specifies CSVVGTQRRDTQYF.

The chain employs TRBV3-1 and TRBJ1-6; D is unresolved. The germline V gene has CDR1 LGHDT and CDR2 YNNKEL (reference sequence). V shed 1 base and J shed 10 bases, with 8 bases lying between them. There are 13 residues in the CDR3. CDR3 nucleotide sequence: TGTGCCAGCAGCCAAGCTCAGGACTCACCCCTCCACTTT. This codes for CASSQAQDSPLHF.

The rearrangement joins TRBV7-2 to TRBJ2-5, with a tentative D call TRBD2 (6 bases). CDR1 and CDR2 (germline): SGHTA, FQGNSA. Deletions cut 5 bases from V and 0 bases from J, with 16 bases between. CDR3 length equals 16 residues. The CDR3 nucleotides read TGTGCCAGCAGCGGAAGGGTGGGGGGTTACCAAGAGACCCAGTACTTC. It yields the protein CASSGRVGGYQETQYF. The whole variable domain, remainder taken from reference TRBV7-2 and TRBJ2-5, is GAGVSQSPSNKVTEKGKDVELRCDPISGHTALYWYRQSLGQGLEFLIYFQGNSAPDKSGLPSDRFSAERTGGSVSTLTIQRTQQEDSAVYLCASSGRVGGYQETQYFGPGTRLLVL.

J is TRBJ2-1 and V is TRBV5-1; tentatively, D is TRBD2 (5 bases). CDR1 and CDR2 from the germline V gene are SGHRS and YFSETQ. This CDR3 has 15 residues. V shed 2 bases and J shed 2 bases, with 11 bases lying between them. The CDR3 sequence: CASSFQDLAYNEQFF. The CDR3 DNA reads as TGCGCCAGCAGCTTTCAGGACTTGGCCTACAATGAGCAGTTCTTC. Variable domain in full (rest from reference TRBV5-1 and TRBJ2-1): KAGVTQTPRYLIKTRGQQVTLSCSPISGHRSVSWYQQTPGQGLQFLFEYFSETQRNKGNFPGRFSGRQFSNSRSEMNVSTLELGDSALYLCASSFQDLAYNEQFFGPGTRLTVL.

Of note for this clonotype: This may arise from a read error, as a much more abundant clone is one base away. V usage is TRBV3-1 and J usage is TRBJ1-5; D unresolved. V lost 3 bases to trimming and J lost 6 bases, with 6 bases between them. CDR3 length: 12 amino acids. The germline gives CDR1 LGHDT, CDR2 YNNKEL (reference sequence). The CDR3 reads CASSHGGQPQHF. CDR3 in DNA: TGTGCCAGCAGCCACGGTGGTCAGCCCCAGCATTTT.

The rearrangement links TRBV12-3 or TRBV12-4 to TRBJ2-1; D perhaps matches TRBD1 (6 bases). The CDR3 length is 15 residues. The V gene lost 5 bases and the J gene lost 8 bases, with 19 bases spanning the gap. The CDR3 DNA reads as TGTGCCAGCAGTCCCGAATCGTGGACAGAGGATGAGCAGTTCTTC. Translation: CASSPESWTEDEQFF.

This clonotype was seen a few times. CDR3 nucleotide sequence: TGTGCCAGCAGCTTAGGGTCGGGGGACACTGAAGCTTTCTTT. Protein product: CASSLGSGDTEAFF. The chain is built from TRBV7-9 and TRBJ1-1; a weak D match, TRBD1 (5 bases). V shed 1 base and J shed 3 bases, with 9 bases lying between them. The CDR3 runs to 14 residues. Germline V lookup: CDR1 SEHNR, CDR2 FQNEAQ (reference sequence).

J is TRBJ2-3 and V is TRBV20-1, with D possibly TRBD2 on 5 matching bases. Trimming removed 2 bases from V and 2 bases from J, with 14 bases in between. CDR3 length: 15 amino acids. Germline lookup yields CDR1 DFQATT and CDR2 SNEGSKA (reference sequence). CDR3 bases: TGCAGTGCTAGATCCGACTATCTAGTCACAGATACGCAGTATTTT. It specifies CSARSDYLVTDTQYF.

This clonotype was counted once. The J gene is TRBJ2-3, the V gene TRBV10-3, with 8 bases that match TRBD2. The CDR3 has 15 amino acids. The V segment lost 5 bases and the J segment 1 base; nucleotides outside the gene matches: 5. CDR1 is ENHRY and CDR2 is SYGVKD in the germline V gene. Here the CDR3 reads CAISKAGAGTDTQYF. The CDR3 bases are TGTGCCATCAGTAAAGCGGGGGCGGGCACAGATACGCAGTATTTT.

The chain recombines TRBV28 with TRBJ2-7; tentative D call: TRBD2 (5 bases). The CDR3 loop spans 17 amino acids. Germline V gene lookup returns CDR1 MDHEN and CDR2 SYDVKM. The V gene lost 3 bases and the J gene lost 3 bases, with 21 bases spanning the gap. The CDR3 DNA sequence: TGTGCCAGCAGTTTGGAATCCTTGGCAGCCCGGGACTACGAGCAGTACTTC. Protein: CASSLESLAARDYEQYF.

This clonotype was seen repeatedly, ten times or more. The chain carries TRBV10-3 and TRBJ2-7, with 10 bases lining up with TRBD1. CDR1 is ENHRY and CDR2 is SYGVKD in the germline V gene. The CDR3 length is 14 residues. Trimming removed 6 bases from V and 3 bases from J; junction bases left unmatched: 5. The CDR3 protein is CAISSGTGVYEQYF. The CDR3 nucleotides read TGTGCCATCAGCTCCGGGACAGGGGTCTACGAGCAGTACTTC.

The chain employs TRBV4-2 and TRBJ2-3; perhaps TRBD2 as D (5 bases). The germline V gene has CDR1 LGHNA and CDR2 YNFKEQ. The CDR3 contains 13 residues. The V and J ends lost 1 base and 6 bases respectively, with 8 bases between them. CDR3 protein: CASSQGEIDTQYF. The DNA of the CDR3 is TGTGCCAGCAGCCAAGGGGAGATTGATACGCAGTATTTT.

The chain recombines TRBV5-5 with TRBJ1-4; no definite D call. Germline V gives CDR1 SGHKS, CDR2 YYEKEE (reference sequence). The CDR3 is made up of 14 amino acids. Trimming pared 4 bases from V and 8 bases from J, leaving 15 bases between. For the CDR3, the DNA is TGTGCCAGCAGCACCCGACTGAACGAAGAAAAACTGTTTTTT. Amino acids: CASSTRLNEEKLFF.

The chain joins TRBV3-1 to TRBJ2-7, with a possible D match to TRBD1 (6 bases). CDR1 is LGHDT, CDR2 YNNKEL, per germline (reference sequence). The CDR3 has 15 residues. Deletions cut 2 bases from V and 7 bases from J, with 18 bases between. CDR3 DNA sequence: TGTGCCAGCAGCCAAAGTTGGGGGCCTATAAATGAGCAGTACTTC. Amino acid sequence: CASSQSWGPINEQYF.

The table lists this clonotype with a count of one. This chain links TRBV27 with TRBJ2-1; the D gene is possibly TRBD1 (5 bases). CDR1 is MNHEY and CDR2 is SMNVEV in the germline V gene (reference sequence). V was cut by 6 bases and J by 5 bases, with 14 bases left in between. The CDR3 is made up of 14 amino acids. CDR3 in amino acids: CASRPTLRDNEQFF. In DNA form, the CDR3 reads TGTGCCAGCAGACCTACTCTCAGGGACAATGAGCAGTTCTTC.

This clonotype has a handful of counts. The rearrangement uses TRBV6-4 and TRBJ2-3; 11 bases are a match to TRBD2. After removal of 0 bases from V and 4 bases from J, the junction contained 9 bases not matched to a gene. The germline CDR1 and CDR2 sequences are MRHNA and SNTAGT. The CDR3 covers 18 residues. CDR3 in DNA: TGTGCCAGCAGTGACTCGACGGCTAGCGGGGGGTTTTCAGATACGCAGTATTTT. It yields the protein CASSDSTASGGFSDTQYF.

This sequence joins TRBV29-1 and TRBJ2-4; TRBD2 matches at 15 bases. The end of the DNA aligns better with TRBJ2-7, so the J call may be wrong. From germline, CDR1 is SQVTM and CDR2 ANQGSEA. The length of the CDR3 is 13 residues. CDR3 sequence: CSGTSGRAHEQYF. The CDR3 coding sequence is TGCAGCGGGACTAGCGGGAGGGCCCACGAGCAGTACTTC.

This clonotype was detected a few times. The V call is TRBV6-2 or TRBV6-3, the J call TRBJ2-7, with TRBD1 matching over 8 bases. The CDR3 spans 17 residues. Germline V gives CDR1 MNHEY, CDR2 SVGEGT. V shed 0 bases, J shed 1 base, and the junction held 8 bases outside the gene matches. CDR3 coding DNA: TGTGCCAGCAGTTACTCGAAAGGGACAGGAGCATCCTACGAGCAGTACTTC. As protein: CASSYSKGTGASYEQYF.

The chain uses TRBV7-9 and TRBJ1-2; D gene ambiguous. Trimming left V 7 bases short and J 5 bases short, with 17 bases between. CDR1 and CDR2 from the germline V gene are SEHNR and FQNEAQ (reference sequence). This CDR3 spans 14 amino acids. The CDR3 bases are TGTGCCAGCAAGACCGCCGACGGGCTATATGGCTACACCTTC. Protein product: CASKTADGLYGYTF.

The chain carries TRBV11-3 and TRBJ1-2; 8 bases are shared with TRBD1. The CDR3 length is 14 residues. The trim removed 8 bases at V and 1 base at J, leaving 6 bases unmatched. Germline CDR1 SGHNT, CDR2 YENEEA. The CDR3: CASEGQGGNYGYTF. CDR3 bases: TGTGCCAGCGAAGGACAGGGCGGTAACTATGGCTACACCTTC.

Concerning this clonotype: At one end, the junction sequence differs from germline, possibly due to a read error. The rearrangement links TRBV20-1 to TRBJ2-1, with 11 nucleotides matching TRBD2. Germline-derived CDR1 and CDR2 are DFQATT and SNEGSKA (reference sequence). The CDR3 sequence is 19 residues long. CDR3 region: CSARVRGGLRLAGYNEQSF. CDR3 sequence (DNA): TGCAGTGCTAGAGTTCGGGGGGGTTTGAGACTAGCGGGGTACAATGAGCAGTCCTTC.